This T cell receptor (beta chain) was captured by sequencing in a study of blood T cell repertoires in COVID-19 (dated by TCRdb to 2018 to 2020). Concerning the study at large: The collaborator samples originated in the United States, Italy and Spain and spanned the acute and convalescent phases of COVID-19. The prospective study material was composed of cDNA or gDNA derived from T cells, B-cell-depleted T cells, or PBMCs. Subjects who had been exposed to COVID-19, were actively infected with it, or had recovered from it provided the deeply sampled blood TCRbeta repertoires that made up the dataset. A freely available public database, intended as a resource for researchers studying the immune response to SARS-CoV-2, is where the repertoires were released. The samples were drawn from two sources: the first 160 participants of the ongoing ImmuneRACE study, and about 1,300 subjects contributed by 6 global collaborators. Nearly every sample came with metadata listing a de-identified subject ID, COVID-19 status, age in years and sex. Where HLA class I and class II types were available, the types were taken from metadata supplied by the sample provider, not from assay-based typing.

On the study overall, not on this receptor specifically: Clinical and demographic metadata were provided uncurated, with the amount varying by source and participant.

Based on the germline V gene (reference sequence), the CDR1 and CDR2 sequences are SEHNR and FQNEAQ. The CDR3, cysteine through phenylalanine, is 14 amino acids long. This entry keeps only the CDR3 DNA: 42 bases, framed from base 1. V loses 2 bases at its end and J loses 6 bases; junction bases beyond the gene matches: 3. The immunoSEQ Assay, a bias-controlled multiplex PCR, was used to amplify TCRbeta CDR3 regions from genomic DNA. The study's own analysis went as follows. The number of nucleated cells in each sample was estimated from the amplification of reference gene primers within the assay. To quantify the absolute abundance of each unique TCRbeta CDR3 rearrangement, sequence reads were collapsed and filtered. For each sample, productive Simpson clonality was calculated by taking the square root of Simpson's diversity index across productive rearrangements. The immuneACCESS repertoire file appears here via TCRdb, limited to in-frame rearrangements. These files lack a portion of the clones; in checked studies, under half of the deficit traces to unresolved V genes, and the cause of the others is not known. Clone size and V and J calls were adopted from that table, with D and trimming inferred from the DNA. The sample includes over 100,000 clones, with around 81% observed a single time. Together, the top ten hold over 7.5% of the sample.

Points on this clone: Its antigen is currently not known. No quality values exist for individual bases; no much larger clone is one base distant.

Collaborating institutions collected whole blood in K2EDTA tubes following their own protocols. For TCRbeta analysis, collaborator samples were shipped as frozen whole blood, as isolated PBMCs, or as DNA extracted from either sample type. The sequenced sample consisted of peripheral blood. The receptor comes from a woman aged 60-70 years with active or convalescent COVID-19. Here the chain combines TRBV7-9 and TRBJ1-4; TRBD1 agrees with 7 junctional bases. The CDR3 protein sequence reads: CASSLQGVDEKLFF. DNA sequence: TGTGCCAGCAGCTTACAGGGGGTGGATGAAAAACTGTTTTTT. With all but the CDR3 taken from the reference TRBV7-9 and TRBJ1-4 genes, the full variable domain is: DTGVSQNPRHKITKRGQNVTFRCDPISEHNRLYWYRQTLGQGPEFLTYFQNEAQLEKSRLLSDRFSAERPKGSFSTLEIQRTEQGDSAMYLCASSLQGVDEKLFFGSGTQLSVL.